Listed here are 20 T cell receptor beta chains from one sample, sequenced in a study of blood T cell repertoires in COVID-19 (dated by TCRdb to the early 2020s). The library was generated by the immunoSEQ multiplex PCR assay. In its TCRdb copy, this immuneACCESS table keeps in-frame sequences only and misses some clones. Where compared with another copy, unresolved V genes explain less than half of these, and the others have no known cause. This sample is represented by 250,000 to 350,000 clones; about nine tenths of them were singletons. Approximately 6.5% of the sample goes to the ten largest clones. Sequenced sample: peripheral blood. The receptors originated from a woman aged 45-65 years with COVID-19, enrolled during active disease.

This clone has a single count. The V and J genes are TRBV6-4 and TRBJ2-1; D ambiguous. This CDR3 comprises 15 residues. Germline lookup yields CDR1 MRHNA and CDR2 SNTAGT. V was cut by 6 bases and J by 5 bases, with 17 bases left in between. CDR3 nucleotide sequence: TGTGCCAGCAGCCTCGATCTCGGCAGGCACAATGAGCAGTTCTTC. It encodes CASSLDLGRHNEQFF.

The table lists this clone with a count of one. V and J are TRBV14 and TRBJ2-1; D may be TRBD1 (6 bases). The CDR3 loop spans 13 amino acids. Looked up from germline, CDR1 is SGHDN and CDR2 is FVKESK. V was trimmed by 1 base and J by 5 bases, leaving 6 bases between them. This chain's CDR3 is CASSQGTDNEQFF. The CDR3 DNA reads TGTGCCAGCAGCCAAGGGACAGACAATGAGCAGTTCTTC.

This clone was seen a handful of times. In nucleotides, the CDR3 is TGTGCCAGCAGCCGCGATCACACGCCCGGGGATCAGCCCCAGCATTTT. It specifies CASSRDHTPGDQPQHF. V and J are TRBV7-9 and TRBJ1-5; D call uncertain. The CDR3 contains 16 residues. V was clipped by 5 bases and J by 5 bases, with 19 bases between them. Germline V lookup: CDR1 SEHNR, CDR2 FQNEAQ (reference sequence).

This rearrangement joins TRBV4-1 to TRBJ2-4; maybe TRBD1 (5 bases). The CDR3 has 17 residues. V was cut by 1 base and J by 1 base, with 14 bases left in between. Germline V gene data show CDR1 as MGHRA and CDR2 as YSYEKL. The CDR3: CASSQANVAGAKNIQYF. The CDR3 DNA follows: TGCGCCAGCAGCCAAGCGAATGTCGCAGGGGCCAAAAACATTCAGTACTTC.

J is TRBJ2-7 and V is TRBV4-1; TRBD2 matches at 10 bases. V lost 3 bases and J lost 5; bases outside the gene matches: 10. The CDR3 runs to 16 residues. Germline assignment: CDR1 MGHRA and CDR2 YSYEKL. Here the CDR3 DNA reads TGCGCCAGCAGCCACTTTTCGCTAGCGGGAGATAACGAGCAGTACTTC. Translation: CASSHFSLAGDNEQYF.

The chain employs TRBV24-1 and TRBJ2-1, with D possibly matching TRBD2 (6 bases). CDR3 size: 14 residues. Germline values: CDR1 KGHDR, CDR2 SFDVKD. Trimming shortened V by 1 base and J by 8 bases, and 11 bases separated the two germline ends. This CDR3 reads CATSDFQGGDEQFF. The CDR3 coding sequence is TGTGCCACCAGTGATTTTCAGGGAGGAGATGAGCAGTTCTTC.

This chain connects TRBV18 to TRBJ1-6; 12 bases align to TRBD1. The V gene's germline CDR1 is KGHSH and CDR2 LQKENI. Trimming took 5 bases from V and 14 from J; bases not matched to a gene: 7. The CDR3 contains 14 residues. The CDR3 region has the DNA TGTGCCAGCTCAGCCGGGACAGGGGGCGGAACCCTCCACTTT. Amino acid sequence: CASSAGTGGGTLHF.

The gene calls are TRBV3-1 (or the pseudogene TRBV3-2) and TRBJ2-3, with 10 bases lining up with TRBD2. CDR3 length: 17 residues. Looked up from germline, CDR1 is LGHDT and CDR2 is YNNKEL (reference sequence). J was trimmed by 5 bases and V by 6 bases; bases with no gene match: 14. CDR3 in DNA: TGTGCCAGCAGTCAGGGGGCGCGGGCTAGCGGGAGAGATACGCAGTATTTT. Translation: CASSQGARASGRDTQYF.

In nucleotides, the CDR3 is TGTGCCAGCAGCTCTCAGCGGGAGGGCGACAATGAGCAGTTCTTC. The encoded protein is CASSSQREGDNEQFF. This chain joins TRBV7-8 and TRBJ2-1, with TRBD2 identical over 10 bases. CDR3 length equals 15 residues. V dropped 4 bases and J dropped 5; count of bases not matched to a gene: 5. Germline V gene lookup returns CDR1 SGHVS and CDR2 FQNEAQ.

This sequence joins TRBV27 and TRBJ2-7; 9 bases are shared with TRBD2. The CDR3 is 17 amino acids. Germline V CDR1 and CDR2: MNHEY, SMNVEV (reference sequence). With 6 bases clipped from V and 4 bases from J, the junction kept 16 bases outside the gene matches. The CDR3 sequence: CASRTTGLAGDSYEQYF. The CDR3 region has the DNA TGTGCCAGCAGGACGACGGGGTTAGCGGGAGACTCTTACGAGCAGTACTTC.

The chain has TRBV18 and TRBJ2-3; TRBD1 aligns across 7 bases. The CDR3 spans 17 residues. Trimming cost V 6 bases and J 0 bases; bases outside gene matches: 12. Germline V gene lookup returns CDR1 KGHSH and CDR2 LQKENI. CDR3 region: CASSDSWDRWSTDTQYF. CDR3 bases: TGTGCCAGCTCGGATTCCTGGGACAGATGGAGCACAGATACGCAGTATTTT. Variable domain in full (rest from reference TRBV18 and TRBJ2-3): NAGVMQNPRHLVRRRGQEARLRCSPMKGHSHVYWYRQLPEEGLKFMVYLQKENIIDESGMPKERFSAEFPKEGPSILRIQQVVRGDSAAYFCASSDSWDRWSTDTQYFGPGTRLTVL.

DNA of the CDR3: TGTGCCAGCAGCTTGGCCTACTCAGCGGGTAATTCACCCCTCCACTTT. Translating it yields CASSLAYSAGNSPLHF. The rearrangement links TRBV5-5 to TRBJ1-6; D is undetermined. Trimming left V 0 bases short and J 6 bases short, with 13 bases between. The CDR3 is made up of 16 amino acids. In germline, CDR1 is SGHKS, CDR2 YYEKEE (reference sequence).

CDR3 DNA sequence: TGTGCCAGCAGCGCTCAGGGGAACACTGAAGCTTTCTTT. It codes for CASSAQGNTEAFF. The J gene is TRBJ1-1, the V gene TRBV9, with D possibly being TRBD1 (5 bases). Deletions cut 3 bases from V and 1 base from J, with 7 bases between. The CDR3 spans 13 residues. CDR1 SGDLS and CDR2 YYNGEE come from the germline V gene.

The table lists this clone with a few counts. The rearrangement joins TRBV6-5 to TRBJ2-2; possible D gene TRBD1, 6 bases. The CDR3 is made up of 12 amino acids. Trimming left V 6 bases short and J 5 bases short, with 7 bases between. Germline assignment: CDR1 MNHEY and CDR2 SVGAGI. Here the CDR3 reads CASSDRTGELFF. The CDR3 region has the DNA TGTGCCAGCAGCGACAGGACCGGGGAGCTGTTTTTT.

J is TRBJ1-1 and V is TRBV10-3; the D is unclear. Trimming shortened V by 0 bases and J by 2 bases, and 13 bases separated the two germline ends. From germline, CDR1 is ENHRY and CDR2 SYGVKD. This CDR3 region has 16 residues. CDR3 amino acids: CAISESVRAENTEAFF. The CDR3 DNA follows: TGTGCCATCAGTGAGTCGGTGAGGGCAGAAAACACTGAAGCTTTCTTT.

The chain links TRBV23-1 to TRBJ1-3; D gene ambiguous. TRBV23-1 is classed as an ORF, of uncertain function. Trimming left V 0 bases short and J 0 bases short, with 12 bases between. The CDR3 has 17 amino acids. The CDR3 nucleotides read TGCGCCAGCAGTCAATCGGGCGTTGCCTGCTCTGGAAACACCATATATTTT. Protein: CASSQSGVACSGNTIYF.

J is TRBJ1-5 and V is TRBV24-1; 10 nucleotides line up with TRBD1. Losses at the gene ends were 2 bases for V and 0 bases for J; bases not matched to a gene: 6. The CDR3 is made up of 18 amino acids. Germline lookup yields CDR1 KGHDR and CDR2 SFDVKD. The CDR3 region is CATSDSSGQGYSNQPQHF. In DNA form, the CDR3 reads TGTGCCACCAGTGATTCGTCGGGACAGGGGTATAGCAATCAGCCCCAGCATTTT.

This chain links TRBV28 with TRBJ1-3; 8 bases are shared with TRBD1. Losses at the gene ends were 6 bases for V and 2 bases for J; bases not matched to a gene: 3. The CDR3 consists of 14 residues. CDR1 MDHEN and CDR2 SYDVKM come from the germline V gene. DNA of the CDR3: TGTGCCAGCAGGGGACAGGCAGCTGGAAACACCATATATTTT. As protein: CASRGQAAGNTIYF.

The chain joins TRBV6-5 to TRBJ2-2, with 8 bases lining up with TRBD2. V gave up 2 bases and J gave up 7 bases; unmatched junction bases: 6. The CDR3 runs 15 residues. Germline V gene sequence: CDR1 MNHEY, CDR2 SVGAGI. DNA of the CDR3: TGTGCCAGCAGTTACGGGCGGGAGGAGGGCGGGGAGCTGTTTTTT. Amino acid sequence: CASSYGREEGGELFF.

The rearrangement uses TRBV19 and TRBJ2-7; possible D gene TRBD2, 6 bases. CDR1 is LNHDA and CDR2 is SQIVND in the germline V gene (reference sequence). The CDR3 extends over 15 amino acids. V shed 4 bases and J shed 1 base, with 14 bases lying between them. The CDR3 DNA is TGTGCCAGTAGTAACGCCGGGACTCTATCCTACGAGCAGTACTTC. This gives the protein CASSNAGTLSYEQYF.